The rows below give T cell receptor beta chains drawn from one sample of a study of shared clonotypes between healthy human individuals. The protocol was immunoSEQ multiplex PCR, while the TCRdb copy is restricted to in-frame clones and leaves out a portion. Altogether roughly 1.5 million clones are present, about 98% being singletons, with the ten largest covering roughly 0.45%. Sequencing was done on a sample of naive CD4+ T cells sorted from blood. The source is a man aged 25 to 40 in good health. Both conserved end residues are part of each CDR3. The D gene is left open where the match is weak. Only part of the rows carry a size: once, few, many, or a class if the clone is expanded.

d_call: NA; j_call: TRBJ2-3; v_call: TRBV5-5; clone_size: NA; cdr3_aa: CASSLGTRSDTQYF; cdr3_nt: TGTGCCAGCAGCTTGGGGACACGGTCAGATACGCAGTATTTT
d_call: NA; j_call: TRBJ1-2; v_call: TRBV5-8; clone_size: NA; cdr3_aa: CASSWRTLQRNGYTF; cdr3_nt: TGTGCCAGCAGCTGGCGAACCCTCCAACGGAATGGCTACACCTTC
d_call: NA; j_call: TRBJ1-1; v_call: TRBV28; clone_size: NA; cdr3_aa: CASSFVDFMNTEAFF; cdr3_nt: TGTGCCAGCAGTTTCGTCGACTTTATGAACACTGAAGCTTTCTTT
d_call: NA; j_call: TRBJ1-2; v_call: TRBV19; clone_size: NA; cdr3_aa: CASSVLGAKPTLNYGYTF; cdr3_nt: TGTGCCAGTAGCGTACTTGGTGCCAAGCCCACCCTTAACTATGGCTACACCTTC
d_call: NA; j_call: TRBJ2-4; v_call: TRBV21-1; clone_size: NA; cdr3_aa: CASSKTGTINLAKNIQYF; cdr3_nt: TGTGCCAGCAGCAAAACCGGGACTATTAATCTAGCCAAAAACATTCAGTACTTC
d_call: NA; j_call: TRBJ1-5; v_call: TRBV9; clone_size: NA; cdr3_aa: CASSFNGDSNQPQHF; cdr3_nt: TGTGCCAGCAGCTTTAATGGGGATAGCAATCAGCCCCAGCATTTT
d_call: TRBD1; j_call: TRBJ2-5; v_call: TRBV6-5; clone_size: NA; cdr3_aa: CATRWRQGVGETQYF; cdr3_nt: TGTGCCACCCGTTGGAGACAGGGGGTCGGGGAGACCCAGTACTTC
d_call: NA; j_call: TRBJ1-2; v_call: TRBV18; clone_size: NA; cdr3_aa: CASSPPSRNYGYTF; cdr3_nt: TGTGCCAGCTCACCACCGAGCAGGAACTATGGCTACACCTTC
d_call: NA; j_call: TRBJ1-2; v_call: TRBV2; clone_size: NA; cdr3_aa: CAVPTVPLGYTF; cdr3_nt: TGTGCCGTTCCGACAGTACCTTTAGGCTACACCTTC
d_call: TRBD1; j_call: TRBJ2-1; v_call: TRBV4-2; clone_size: NA; cdr3_aa: CASSLDRGNEQFF; cdr3_nt: TGTGCCAGCAGCTTAGACAGGGGCAATGAGCAGTTCTTC
d_call: NA; j_call: TRBJ2-2; v_call: TRBV19; clone_size: NA; cdr3_aa: CASSTQGRVGELFF; cdr3_nt: TGTGCCAGTAGTACGCAGGGTCGGGTCGGGGAGCTGTTTTTT
d_call: TRBD2; j_call: TRBJ2-3; v_call: TRBV7-2; clone_size: NA; cdr3_aa: CASSTGLAGAPGEDTQYF; cdr3_nt: TGTGCCAGCAGCACGGGACTAGCGGGAGCCCCGGGGGAAGATACGCAGTATTTT
d_call: NA; j_call: TRBJ1-5; v_call: TRBV19; clone_size: NA; cdr3_aa: CASSIGGNNQPQHF; cdr3_nt: TGTGCCAGTAGTATTGGGGGAAATAATCAGCCCCAGCATTTT
d_call: NA; j_call: TRBJ2-1; v_call: TRBV29-1; clone_size: NA; cdr3_aa: CSVTPLATYNEQFF; cdr3_nt: TGCAGCGTGACCCCCCTAGCGACATACAATGAGCAGTTCTTC
d_call: TRBD2; j_call: TRBJ2-1; v_call: TRBV10-3; clone_size: NA; cdr3_aa: CAIRPSLAGHEQFF; cdr3_nt: TGTGCCATCAGACCGTCGCTAGCGGGACATGAGCAGTTCTTC
d_call: NA; j_call: TRBJ1-1; v_call: TRBV18; clone_size: once; cdr3_aa: CASSPPRQLNTEAFF; cdr3_nt: TGTGCCAGCTCACCTCCCCGGCAGTTGAACACTGAAGCTTTCTTT
d_call: NA; j_call: TRBJ2-1; v_call: TRBV6-5; clone_size: NA; cdr3_aa: CASSPGRYNEQFF; cdr3_nt: TGTGCCAGCAGTCCAGGAAGATACAATGAGCAGTTCTTC
d_call: NA; j_call: TRBJ1-1; v_call: TRBV29-1; clone_size: NA; cdr3_aa: CSVGNGNTEAFF; cdr3_nt: TGCAGCGTTGGGAACGGGAACACTGAAGCTTTCTTT
d_call: NA; j_call: TRBJ1-1; v_call: TRBV11-2; clone_size: NA; cdr3_aa: CASSLNVGTEAFF; cdr3_nt: TGTGCCAGCAGTTTAAATGTGGGAACTGAAGCTTTCTTT
d_call: TRBD2; j_call: TRBJ2-3; v_call: TRBV5-1; clone_size: once; cdr3_aa: CASSELGIAGGGTDTQYF; cdr3_nt: TGCGCCAGCAGTGAACTTGGAATAGCGGGAGGGGGCACAGATACGCAGTATTTT
d_call: NA; j_call: TRBJ1-2; v_call: TRBV6-1; clone_size: NA; cdr3_aa: CASSDQGGYTF; cdr3_nt: TGTGCCAGCAGTGACCAGGGGGGCTACACCTTC
d_call: NA; j_call: TRBJ1-1; v_call: TRBV5-1; clone_size: NA; cdr3_aa: CASSSTGSNTEAFF; cdr3_nt: TGCGCCAGCAGCTCAACAGGGTCGAACACTGAAGCTTTCTTT
d_call: TRBD2; j_call: TRBJ2-7; v_call: TRBV4-1; clone_size: NA; cdr3_aa: CASSDGTSGRREQYF; cdr3_nt: TGCGCCAGCAGCGATGGGACTAGCGGGAGACGCGAGCAGTACTTC
d_call: NA; j_call: TRBJ2-7; v_call: TRBV5-1; clone_size: NA; cdr3_aa: CASSLAGDLYEQYF; cdr3_nt: TGCGCCAGCAGCTTGGCGGGAGACCTCTACGAGCAGTACTTC
d_call: TRBD1; j_call: TRBJ1-5; v_call: TRBV28; clone_size: NA; cdr3_aa: CASSSLQGAGQPQHF; cdr3_nt: TGTGCCAGCAGTTCCCTTCAGGGGGCTGGTCAGCCCCAGCATTTT
d_call: NA; j_call: TRBJ1-2; v_call: TRBV28; clone_size: NA; cdr3_aa: CASSFLGLGYTF; cdr3_nt: TGTGCCAGCAGTTTTTTGGGGCTCGGCTACACCTTC
d_call: NA; j_call: TRBJ2-1; v_call: TRBV25-1; clone_size: NA; cdr3_aa: CASSEYPGFSSYNEQFF; cdr3_nt: TGTGCCAGCAGTGAATACCCAGGGTTTAGCTCCTACAATGAGCAGTTCTTC
d_call: NA; j_call: TRBJ2-7; v_call: TRBV27; clone_size: NA; cdr3_aa: CASSLLGLPDEQYF; cdr3_nt: TGTGCCAGCAGTTTACTCGGTCTCCCTGACGAGCAGTACTTC
d_call: TRBD2; j_call: TRBJ2-2; v_call: TRBV27; clone_size: NA; cdr3_aa: CASRQGGGAGGPTGELFF; cdr3_nt: TGTGCCAGCAGACAAGGGGGGGGCGCGGGAGGGCCGACCGGGGAGCTGTTTTTT
d_call: TRBD2; j_call: TRBJ2-1; v_call: TRBV29-1; clone_size: once; cdr3_aa: CSVTAGLAGASSYNEQFF; cdr3_nt: TGCAGCGTCACGGCGGGACTAGCGGGAGCCAGCTCCTACAATGAGCAGTTCTTC
d_call: NA; j_call: TRBJ1-4; v_call: TRBV6-1; clone_size: NA; cdr3_aa: CASSGNFEKLFF; cdr3_nt: TGTGCCAGCAGTGGAAATTTTGAAAAACTGTTTTTT
d_call: NA; j_call: TRBJ2-7; v_call: TRBV7-2; clone_size: NA; cdr3_aa: CASSLVRFDEQYF; cdr3_nt: TGTGCCAGCAGCTTAGTGAGGTTCGACGAGCAGTACTTC
d_call: NA; j_call: TRBJ2-3; v_call: TRBV4-1; clone_size: NA; cdr3_aa: CASSRQRERSVSSTDTQYF; cdr3_nt: TGCGCCAGCAGCCGCCAGAGGGAGCGGAGCGTCTCTAGCACAGATACGCAGTATTTT
d_call: TRBD1; j_call: TRBJ2-1; v_call: TRBV19; clone_size: NA; cdr3_aa: CASSIGRGTANNNEQFF; cdr3_nt: TGTGCCAGTAGTATAGGTAGAGGGACAGCAAATAACAATGAGCAGTTCTTC
d_call: NA; j_call: TRBJ2-1; v_call: TRBV4-3; clone_size: NA; cdr3_aa: CASSHPGGLVNEQFF; cdr3_nt: TGCGCCAGCAGCCATCCCGGTGGGCTAGTGAATGAGCAGTTCTTC
d_call: TRBD1; j_call: TRBJ1-4; v_call: TRBV19; clone_size: NA; cdr3_aa: CASRVTGGPEKLFF; cdr3_nt: TGTGCCAGTAGGGTGACAGGGGGCCCTGAAAAACTGTTTTTT
d_call: TRBD1; j_call: TRBJ2-2; v_call: TRBV10-2; clone_size: NA; cdr3_aa: CASSEFRGLSAGELFF; cdr3_nt: TGCGCCAGCAGTGAGTTCAGGGGGCTTTCGGCCGGGGAGCTGTTTTTT
d_call: TRBD1; j_call: TRBJ2-7; v_call: TRBV28; clone_size: NA; cdr3_aa: CASSFGTAYEQYF; cdr3_nt: TGTGCCAGCAGTTTTGGGACAGCGTACGAGCAGTACTTC
d_call: NA; j_call: TRBJ1-1; v_call: TRBV29-1; clone_size: once; cdr3_aa: CSGGYTEAFF; cdr3_nt: TGCAGCGGAGGGTACACTGAAGCTTTCTTT
d_call: TRBD1; j_call: TRBJ2-2; v_call: TRBV10-3; clone_size: NA; cdr3_aa: CAIRDREGGELFF; cdr3_nt: TGTGCCATCAGGGACAGGGAAGGCGGGGAGCTGTTTTTT
d_call: TRBD2; j_call: TRBJ2-1; v_call: TRBV5-1; clone_size: NA; cdr3_aa: CASSWAGTSGSDEQFF; cdr3_nt: TGCGCCAGCAGCTGGGCCGGGACTAGCGGGAGCGATGAGCAGTTCTTC
d_call: NA; j_call: TRBJ1-1; v_call: TRBV30; clone_size: NA; cdr3_aa: CAWTRWGSTEAFF; cdr3_nt: TGTGCCTGGACCCGGTGGGGGAGCACTGAAGCTTTCTTT
d_call: NA; j_call: TRBJ2-5; v_call: TRBV7-2; clone_size: NA; cdr3_aa: CASSLAGIQETQYF; cdr3_nt: TGTGCCAGCAGCTTAGCGGGAATCCAAGAGACCCAGTACTTC
d_call: TRBD1; j_call: TRBJ2-2; v_call: TRBV6-6; clone_size: NA; cdr3_aa: CASTLPGTASTGELFF; cdr3_nt: TGTGCCAGCACTCTACCCGGGACAGCTTCCACCGGGGAGCTGTTTTTT
d_call: NA; j_call: TRBJ2-3; v_call: TRBV11-2; clone_size: NA; cdr3_aa: CASTRMGSDTQYF; cdr3_nt: TGTGCCAGTACGAGGATGGGGTCAGATACGCAGTATTTT
d_call: TRBD2; j_call: TRBJ2-3; v_call: TRBV9; clone_size: NA; cdr3_aa: CASSILLAGTTDTQYF; cdr3_nt: TGTGCCAGCAGCATATTACTAGCGGGTACCACAGATACGCAGTATTTT
d_call: TRBD2; j_call: TRBJ2-1; v_call: TRBV9; clone_size: NA; cdr3_aa: CASSVRTSYNEQFF; cdr3_nt: TGTGCCAGCAGCGTAAGGACTAGCTACAATGAGCAGTTCTTC